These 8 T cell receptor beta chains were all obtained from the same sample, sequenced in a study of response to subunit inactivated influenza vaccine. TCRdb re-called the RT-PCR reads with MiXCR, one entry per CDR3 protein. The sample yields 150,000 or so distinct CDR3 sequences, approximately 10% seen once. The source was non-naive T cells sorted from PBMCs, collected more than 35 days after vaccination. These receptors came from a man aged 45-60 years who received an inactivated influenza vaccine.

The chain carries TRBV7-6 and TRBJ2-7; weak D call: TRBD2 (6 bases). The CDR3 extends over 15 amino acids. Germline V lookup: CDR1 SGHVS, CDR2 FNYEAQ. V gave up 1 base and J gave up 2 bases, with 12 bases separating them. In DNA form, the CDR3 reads TGTGCCAGCAGCTTAGGGGGGGTAGGCCCCTACGAGCAGTACTTC. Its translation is CASSLGGVGPYEQYF.

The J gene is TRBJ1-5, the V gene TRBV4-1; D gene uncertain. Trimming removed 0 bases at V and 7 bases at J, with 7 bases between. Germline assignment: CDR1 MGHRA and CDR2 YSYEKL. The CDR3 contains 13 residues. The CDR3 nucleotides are TGCGCCAGCAGCCAAGATGACGCCCAGCCCCAGCATTTT. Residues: CASSQDDAQPQHF.

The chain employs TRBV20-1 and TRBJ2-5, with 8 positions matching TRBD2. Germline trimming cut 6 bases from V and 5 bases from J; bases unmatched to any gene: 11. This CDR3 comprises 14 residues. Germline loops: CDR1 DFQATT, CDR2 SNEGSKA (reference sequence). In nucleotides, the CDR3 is TGCAGTGCCCTTGACTATAGCGGGACCGAGACCCAGTACTTC. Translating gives CSALDYSGTETQYF.

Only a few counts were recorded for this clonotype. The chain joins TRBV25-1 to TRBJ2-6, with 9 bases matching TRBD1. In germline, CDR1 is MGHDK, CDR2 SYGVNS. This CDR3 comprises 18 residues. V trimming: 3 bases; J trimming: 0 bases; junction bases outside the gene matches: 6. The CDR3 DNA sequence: TGTGCCAGCAGTGACCACAGGGGGCGTAGCTCTGGGGCCAACGTCCTGACTTTC. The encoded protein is CASSDHRGRSSGANVLTF.

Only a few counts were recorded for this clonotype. CDR3 loop: CASKPNPGGNQPQHF. The CDR3 nucleotides are TGTGCCAGCAAACCAAACCCAGGGGGCAATCAGCCCCAGCATTTT. V gene TRBV6-1 combines with J gene TRBJ1-5; possible D gene TRBD1, 6 bases. In germline, CDR1 is MNHNS, CDR2 SASEGT. The CDR3 is made up of 15 amino acids. Trimming left V 7 bases short and J 2 bases short, with 15 bases between.

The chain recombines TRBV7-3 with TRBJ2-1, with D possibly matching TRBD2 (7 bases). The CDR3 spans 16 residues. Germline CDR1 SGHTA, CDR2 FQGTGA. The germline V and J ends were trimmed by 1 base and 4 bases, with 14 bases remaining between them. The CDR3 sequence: CASSLIGGARYNEQFF. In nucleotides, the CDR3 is TGTGCCAGCAGCTTAATTGGGGGGGCCCGATACAATGAGCAGTTCTTC.

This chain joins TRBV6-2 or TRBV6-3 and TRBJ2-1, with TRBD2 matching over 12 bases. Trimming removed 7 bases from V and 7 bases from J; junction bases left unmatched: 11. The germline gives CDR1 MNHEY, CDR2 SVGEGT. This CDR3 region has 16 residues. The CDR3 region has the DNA TGTGCCAGCAAAGACCTCACTAGCGGGAGGTGGAATGAGCAGTTCTTC. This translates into CASKDLTSGRWNEQFF.

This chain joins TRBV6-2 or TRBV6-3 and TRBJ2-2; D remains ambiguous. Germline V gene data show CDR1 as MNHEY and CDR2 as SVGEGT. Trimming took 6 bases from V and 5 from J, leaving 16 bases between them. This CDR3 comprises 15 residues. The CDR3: CASSLDKISTGELFF. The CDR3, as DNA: TGTGCCAGCAGCCTAGACAAGATCTCTACCGGGGAGCTGTTTTTT.